The 22 T cell receptor beta chains given below trace back to one sample, sequenced in a study of T cell responses to AZD1222 COVID-19 vaccine. TCRdb keeps only in-frame clones here, not all; method: immunoSEQ multiplex PCR. The table includes about 180,000 clones, around nine tenths detected once. This sample comprised peripheral blood, obtained 28 days after the second AZD1222 dose. These TCRs come from an adult who received the AZD1222 COVID-19 vaccine.

V gene TRBV6-5 combines with J gene TRBJ1-1; TRBD1 is a possible D gene (5 bases). Trimming took off 0 bases at V and 7 bases at J, with 12 bases between the two ends. The CDR3 covers 14 residues. Germline CDR1 is MNHEY and CDR2 is SVGAGI. The CDR3 DNA is TGTGCCAGCAGTTACTCGATCGGGCAGGGTGAAGCTTTCTTT. It translates to CASSYSIGQGEAFF.

The chain joins TRBV23-1 to TRBJ2-7, with TRBD2 identical over 9 bases. TRBV23-1 is known as an ORF, though its function is uncertain. V was pared by 4 bases and J by 5 bases, with 9 bases of the junction left unmatched. The CDR3 contains 15 residues. DNA for the CDR3: TGCGCCAGCAGTCCTGGGCGGGAGGGTTGTCACGAGCAGTACTTC. This gives the protein CASSPGREGCHEQYF.

J is TRBJ1-4 and V is TRBV9; D perhaps matches TRBD1 (5 bases). The V gene's germline CDR1 is SGDLS and CDR2 YYNGEE. V lost 0 bases and J lost 6, with 12 bases in between. This CDR3 has 15 residues. CDR3: CASSVDWGFDEKLFF. For the CDR3, the DNA is TGTGCCAGCAGCGTAGACTGGGGGTTTGATGAAAAACTGTTTTTT. Full variable domain (remainder filled in from reference TRBV9 and TRBJ1-4): DSGVTQTPKHLITATGQRVTLRCSPRSGDLSVYWYQQSLDQGLQFLIQYYNGEERAKGNILERFSAQQFPDLHSELNLSSLELGDSALYFCASSVDWGFDEKLFFGSGTQLSVL.

The rearrangement joins TRBV21-1 to TRBJ1-2. TRBV21-1 is labeled a pseudogene. There are 14 residues in the CDR3. The CDR3 bases are TGTCCCAGAGGCCGGGGCAGTCTCAACTATGGCTACACCTTC. Residues: CPRGRGSLNYGYTF.

The chain employs TRBV5-1 and TRBJ2-1, with 8 bases that match TRBD2. Per the germline V gene, CDR1 is SGHRS and CDR2 is YFSETQ. The ends lost 2 bases at V and 7 bases at J; junction bases unmatched: 11. This CDR3 is 16 amino acids long. The CDR3 DNA is TGCGCCAGCAGCTTAGCGGGGGCCCCCGTGAGAAATGAGCAGTTCTTC. Translating it yields CASSLAGAPVRNEQFF. The full variable domain, in which reference TRBV5-1 and TRBJ2-1 provide the parts outside the CDR3, is KAGVTQTPRYLIKTRGQQVTLSCSPISGHRSVSWYQQTPGQGLQFLFEYFSETQRNKGNFPGRFSGRQFSNSRSEMNVSTLELGDSALYLCASSLAGAPVRNEQFFGPGTRLTVL.

The chain has TRBV6-6 and TRBJ2-3; no firm D call. Trimming removed 2 bases from V and 5 bases from J, with 14 bases in between. CDR1 and CDR2 from the germline V gene are MNHNY and SVGAGI (reference sequence). The CDR3 extends over 15 amino acids. The CDR3 DNA sequence: TGTGCCAGCAGTTACAGGATTACCCTGGTAGATACGCAGTATTTT. Translation gives CASSYRITLVDTQYF.

This clone was observed at least ten times. The J gene is TRBJ2-1, the V gene TRBV5-1; 8 bases align to TRBD2. Germline lookup yields CDR1 SGHRS and CDR2 YFSETQ. The CDR3 has 14 residues. Trimming cost V 8 bases and J 4 bases; bases outside gene matches: 8. The CDR3 here is CASQSGSNYNEQFF. CDR3 bases: TGCGCCAGTCAAAGCGGGAGTAATTACAATGAGCAGTTCTTC.

This chain links TRBV10-1 with TRBJ2-3; 7 bases match TRBD1. From germline, CDR1 is WNHNN and CDR2 SYGVQD (reference sequence). The CDR3 sequence is 15 residues long. V lost 7 bases and J lost 1; bases outside the gene matches: 8. CDR3 residues: CASTWDRTGTDTQYF. CDR3 coding DNA: TGCGCCAGCACCTGGGACAGAACTGGCACAGATACGCAGTATTTT.

V and J are TRBV19 and TRBJ2-1; D gene unclear. Germline CDR1 LNHDA, CDR2 SQIVND (reference sequence). V was cut by 7 bases and J by 2 bases, with 15 bases left in between. This CDR3 has 15 residues. CDR3 bases: TGTGCCAGTATCCGGTCGGGTGGCGCCTACAATGAGCAGTTCTTC. This sequence encodes CASIRSGGAYNEQFF. Using reference TRBV19 and TRBJ2-1 for the parts outside the CDR3, the full variable domain is DGGITQSPKYLFRKEGQNVTLSCEQNLNHDAMYWYRQDPGQGLRLIYYSQIVNDFQKGDIAEGYSVSREKKESFPLTVTSAQKNPTAFYLCASIRSGGAYNEQFFGPGTRLTVL.

V and J are TRBV19 and TRBJ1-1, with D tentatively TRBD1 (5 bases). Between the trimmed V and J ends, which lost 1 base and 0 bases, there was a span of 12 bases. The CDR3 contains 16 residues. Germline lookup yields CDR1 LNHDA and CDR2 SQIVND (reference sequence). In DNA form, the CDR3 reads TGTGCCAGTAGTATAGGGGCAGGGATCATGAACACTGAAGCTTTCTTT. Residues: CASSIGAGIMNTEAFF.

This chain connects TRBV19 to TRBJ2-6; 7 nucleotides line up with TRBD2. J was trimmed by 2 bases and V by 7 bases; bases with no gene match: 8. The CDR3 runs 16 residues. Germline lookup yields CDR1 LNHDA and CDR2 SQIVND (reference sequence). The CDR3 DNA is TGTGCCAGTACTGCCCCGGGACTAACTGGGGCCAACGTCCTGACTTTC. Protein: CASTAPGLTGANVLTF.

In this sample, this clone turned up once. V gene TRBV10-3 combines with J gene TRBJ1-5; no reliable D call. The CDR3 contains 16 residues. Germline lookup yields CDR1 ENHRY and CDR2 SYGVKD. Trimming removed 2 bases at V and 2 bases at J, with 13 bases between. The CDR3 loop is CAISEGRLRGNQPQHF. DNA of the CDR3: TGTGCCATCAGTGAGGGACGGTTGCGCGGCAATCAGCCCCAGCATTTT.

CDR3 region: CASSDPSGNTIYF. Here the CDR3 DNA reads TGCGCCAGCTCAGATCCCTCTGGAAACACCATATATTTT. The rearrangement uses TRBV5-1 and TRBJ1-3; unclear D gene. V dropped 7 bases and J dropped 0 bases, with 8 bases sitting between them. The CDR3 runs to 13 residues. CDR1 and CDR2 (germline): SGHRS, YFSETQ.

The chain links TRBV6-5 to TRBJ2-1, with 7 bases fitting TRBD2. V lost 4 bases, J lost 8 bases, and 14 bases stayed unmatched. This CDR3 is built from 16 residues. Germline V gene sequence: CDR1 MNHEY, CDR2 SVGAGI. For the CDR3, the DNA is TGTGCCAGCAGTTGGGTAGCGGGCTGGGTGGGCGATGAGCAGTTCTTC. Translating it yields CASSWVAGWVGDEQFF.

A single count supports this clone. The chain links TRBV11-1 to TRBJ1-2; no reliable D call. Trimming left V 1 base short and J 5 bases short, with 8 bases between. Germline CDR1 SGHAT, CDR2 FQDESV (reference sequence). The CDR3 consists of 13 residues. The CDR3 sequence is CASSLDEGYGYTF. DNA of the CDR3: TGTGCCAGCAGCTTAGACGAAGGGTATGGCTACACCTTC.

This rearrangement joins TRBV5-5 to TRBJ2-3, with no clear D. Germline V lookup: CDR1 SGHKS, CDR2 YYEKEE (reference sequence). The V end was cut by 1 base, the J end by 2 bases, with 8 bases between. This CDR3 is 14 amino acids long. The CDR3 bases are TGTGCCAGCAGCTTGCAGTCATCCACAGATACGCAGTATTTT. Protein sequence: CASSLQSSTDTQYF.

This chain links TRBV13 with TRBJ2-7; the D gene is possibly TRBD1 (6 bases). The V gene lost 1 base and the J gene lost 5 bases, with 12 bases spanning the gap. The germline V gene has CDR1 PRHDT and CDR2 FYEKMQ (reference sequence). The CDR3 contains 14 residues. CDR3 bases: TGTGCCAGCAGCTTAGTAGGGGGAACCCACGAGCAGTACTTC. Translated, it gives CASSLVGGTHEQYF.

This chain joins TRBV30 and TRBJ1-3; 7 bases fit TRBD1. The ends lost 7 bases at V and 1 base at J; junction bases unmatched: 7. CDR1 GTSNPN and CDR2 SVGIG come from the germline V gene (reference sequence). The CDR3 length is 14 residues. In DNA form, the CDR3 reads TGTGCCTTGACAGGGAGTCTTTCTGGAAACACCATATATTTT. Translation gives CALTGSLSGNTIYF.

This clone was counted once. This chain joins TRBV7-9 and TRBJ1-3; D is perhaps TRBD1 (5 bases). The CDR3 is made up of 14 amino acids. Trimming pared 8 bases from V and 3 bases from J, leaving 14 bases between. Germline V gene sequence: CDR1 SEHNR, CDR2 FQNEAQ (reference sequence). CDR3 sequence (DNA): TGTGCCAGCCAAACCAGGGATCTTGGAAACACCATATATTTT. Its translation is CASQTRDLGNTIYF.

J is TRBJ1-2 and V is TRBV11-2, with 8 bases matching TRBD1. This CDR3 contains 16 residues. The germline V gene encodes CDR1 SGHAT and CDR2 FQNNGV. Germline trimming cut 1 base from V and 3 bases from J; bases unmatched to any gene: 7. As DNA, the CDR3 is TGTGCCAGCAGCTTAGTCGGGACAGGCGCCTACTATGGCTACACCTTC. Amino acid sequence: CASSLVGTGAYYGYTF.

The CDR3 coding sequence is TGTGCCAGCAACCCGACAGGGGGGTACAATGAGCAGTTCTTC. Translated, it gives CASNPTGGYNEQFF. The chain carries TRBV6-5 and TRBJ2-1; 9 nucleotides line up with TRBD1. The CDR3 sequence is 14 residues long. Germline CDR1 MNHEY, CDR2 SVGAGI. Trimming removed 7 bases from V and 4 bases from J; junction bases left unmatched: 5.

V and J are TRBV6-4 and TRBJ1-2; tentative D call: TRBD1 (5 bases). This CDR3 has 13 residues. Germline CDR1 is MRHNA and CDR2 is SNTAGT. Between the trimmed V and J ends, which lost 2 bases and 7 bases, there was a span of 11 bases. Here the CDR3 DNA reads TGTGCCAGCAGTGACGAGGGGAGCGGTGGCTACACCTTC. As protein: CASSDEGSGGYTF.